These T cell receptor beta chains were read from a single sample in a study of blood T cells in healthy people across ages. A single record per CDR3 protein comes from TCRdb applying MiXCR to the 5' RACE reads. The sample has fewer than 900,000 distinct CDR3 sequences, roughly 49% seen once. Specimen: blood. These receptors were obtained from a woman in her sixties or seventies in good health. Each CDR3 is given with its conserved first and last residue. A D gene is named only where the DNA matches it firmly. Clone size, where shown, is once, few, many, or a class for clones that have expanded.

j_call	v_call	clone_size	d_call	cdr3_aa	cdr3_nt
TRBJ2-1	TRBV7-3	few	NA	CASSSSTSFDEQFF	TGTGCCAGCAGCTCCTCAACTAGCTTCGATGAGCAGTTCTTC
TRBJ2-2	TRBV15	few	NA	CATSNRLGRNTGELFF	TGTGCCACCAGCAATCGCTTGGGGAGGAACACCGGGGAGCTGTTTTTT
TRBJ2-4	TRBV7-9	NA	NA	CASSQLAKNIQYF	TGTGCCAGCAGCCAATTAGCCAAAAACATTCAGTACTTC
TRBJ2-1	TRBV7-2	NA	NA	CASEQGLRSTYNEQFF	TGTGCCAGCGAACAAGGGCTGCGGAGCACCTACAATGAGCAGTTCTTC
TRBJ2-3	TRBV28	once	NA	CASRSPGSDTQYF	TGTGCAAGCAGATCTCCGGGCTCAGATACGCAGTATTTT
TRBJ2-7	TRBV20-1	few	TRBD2	CSASGREVFVEQYF	TGCAGTGCTAGCGGGCGGGAGGTCTTCGTCGAGCAGTACTTC
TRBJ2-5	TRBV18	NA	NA	CASSSRDGQETQYF	TGTGCCAGCTCATCGAGGGACGGCCAAGAGACCCAGTACTTC
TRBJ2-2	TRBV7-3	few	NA	CASSLFGIGPTGELFF	TGTGCCAGCAGCTTATTCGGTATAGGTCCCACCGGGGAGCTGTTTTTT
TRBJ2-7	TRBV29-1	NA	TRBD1	CSVSEGALGPYEQYF	TGCAGCGTTTCCGAGGGGGCGCTGGGGCCCTACGAGCAGTACTTC
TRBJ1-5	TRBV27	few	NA	CASSLTFNQPQHF	TGTGCCAGCAGTTTAACATTTAATCAGCCCCAGCATTTT
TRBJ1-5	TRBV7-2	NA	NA	CASRPGQVNQPQHF	TGTGCCAGCAGACCAGGACAAGTCAATCAGCCCCAGCATTTT
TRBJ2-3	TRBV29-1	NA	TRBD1	CSVESRGRTDTQYF	TGCAGCGTTGAAAGCAGGGGGCGGACAGATACGCAGTATTTT
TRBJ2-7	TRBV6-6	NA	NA	CASTKKGAPLYEQYF	TGTGCCAGCACTAAGAAGGGAGCGCCTCTCTATGAGCAGTACTTC
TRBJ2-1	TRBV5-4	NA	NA	CASSFLEGADLNEQFF	TGTGCCAGCAGCTTCCTTGAGGGCGCTGACCTCAATGAGCAGTTCTTC
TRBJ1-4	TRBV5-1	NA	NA	CASSLDLTGEKLFF	TGCGCCAGCAGCTTGGACCTTACGGGTGAAAAACTGTTTTTT
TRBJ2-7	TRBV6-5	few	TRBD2	CASSSVRVGTSVYEQYF	TGTGCCAGCAGTTCCGTAAGGGTTGGGACTAGCGTATACGAGCAGTACTTC
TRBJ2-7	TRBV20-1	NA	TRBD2	CSAMGTSGSGDEQYF	TGCAGTGCTATGGGAACTAGCGGGAGTGGGGACGAGCAGTACTTC
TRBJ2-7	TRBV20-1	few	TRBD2	CSARTKRGESYNEQYF	TGCAGTGCTAGGACAAAGCGGGGAGAATCCTACAATGAGCAGTACTTC
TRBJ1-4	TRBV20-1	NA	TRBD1	CSAHSLQGANEKLFF	TGCAGTGCCCACTCCCTCCAGGGGGCTAATGAAAAACTGTTTTTT
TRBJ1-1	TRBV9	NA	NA	CASSVGRMNTEAFF	TGTGCCAGCAGCGTAGGACGGATGAACACTGAAGCTTTCTTT
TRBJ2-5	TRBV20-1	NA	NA	CSARVPAGQETQYF	TGCAGTGCTAGAGTCCCTGCGGGCCAAGAGACCCAGTACTTC
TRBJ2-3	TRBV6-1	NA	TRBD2	CASSEAGGLDTQYF	TGTGCCAGCAGCGAAGCGGGAGGGTTAGATACGCAGTATTTT
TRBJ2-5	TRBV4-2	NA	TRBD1	CASSQPDRGIQETQYF	TGTGCCAGCAGCCAACCAGACAGGGGCATACAAGAGACCCAGTACTTC
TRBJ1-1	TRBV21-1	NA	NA	CASSKLACRIGGVNTEAFF	TGTGCCAGCAGCAAACTGGCTTGTAGGATCGGGGGTGTGAACACTGAAGCTTTCTTT
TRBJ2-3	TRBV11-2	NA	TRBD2	CASSLVATSGRTDTQYF	TGTGCCAGCAGCTTGGTAGCGACTAGCGGGAGAACTGATACGCAGTATTTT
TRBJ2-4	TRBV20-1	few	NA	CSAGKNIQYF	TGCAGTGCGGGCAAAAACATTCAGTACTTC
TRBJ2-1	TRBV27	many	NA	CASSLGGNEQFF	TGTGCCAGCAGTTTAGGAGGGAATGAGCAGTTCTTC
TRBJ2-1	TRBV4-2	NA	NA	CASSQGNRDDEQFF	TGTGCCAGCAGCCAAGGCAACAGGGACGATGAGCAGTTCTTC
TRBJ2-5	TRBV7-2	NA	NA	CASHRDHEQYF	TGTGCCAGCCACAGGGACCATGAGCAGTACTTC
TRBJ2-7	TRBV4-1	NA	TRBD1	CASSQTGTGVEQYF	TGCGCCAGCAGCCAGACCGGGACAGGGGTCGAGCAGTACTTC
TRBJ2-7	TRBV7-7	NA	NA	CASSRSSSSYEQYF	TGTGCTAGCAGCCGCAGCTCTAGCTCCTACGAGCAGTACTTC
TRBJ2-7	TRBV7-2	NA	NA	CASSAQTYYEQYF	TGTGCCAGCAGCGCACAGACATACTACGAGCAGTACTTC